The rows below give T cell receptor beta chains drawn from one sample of a study of T cell responses to AZD1222 COVID-19 vaccine. Sequencing used immunoSEQ multiplex PCR; TCRdb keeps in-frame clones, though not all of them. The sample yields some 72,000 clones, roughly 94% seen once. The material sequenced was peripheral blood, taken on day 0 of MenACWY control vaccination. Receptors were obtained from an adult in good health. CDR3s include the opening cysteine and the closing phenylalanine or tryptophan. A D gene is named only where the DNA matches it firmly. Some rows have no size entry. The others give once, few or many, or a class for an expanded clone.

size	J	D	V	CDR3	DNA
.	TRBJ1-5	.	TRBV19	CASSKRNQPQHF	TGTGCCAGTAGTAAACGTAATCAGCCCCAGCATTTT
.	TRBJ2-5	.	TRBV19	CASSMGAGETQYF	TGTGCCAGTAGTATGGGGGCCGGAGAGACCCAGTACTTC
.	TRBJ2-1	.	TRBV6-5	CASSYMGEQFF	TGTGCCAGCAGTTACATGGGGGAGCAGTTCTTC
.	TRBJ1-2	TRBD1	TRBV6-5	CASGRDRVLYTF	TGTGCCAGCGGCCGGGACAGGGTTCTCTACACCTTC
.	TRBJ2-5	.	TRBV6-4	CASPLSVQETQYF	TGTGCCAGCCCCTTGAGTGTACAAGAGACCCAGTACTTC
.	TRBJ1-5	.	TRBV7-2	CASSQWGMGNQPQHF	TGTGCCAGCAGCCAGTGGGGGATGGGCAATCAGCCCCAGCATTTT
.	TRBJ2-5	.	TRBV24-1	CATSDGSLQETQYF	TGTGCCACCAGTGATGGAAGCCTCCAAGAGACCCAGTACTTC
.	TRBJ2-5	TRBD2	TRBV10-1	CASSEASGNSPSSQYF	TGCGCCAGCAGTGAGGCTAGCGGGAACAGTCCATCGTCCCAGTACTTC
.	TRBJ1-5	.	TRBV19	CASSTGGGQPQHF	TGTGCCAGTAGTACAGGCGGGGGTCAGCCCCAGCATTTT
.	TRBJ2-7	TRBD2	TRBV19	CASSAQRGDAYEQYF	TGTGCCAGTAGTGCCCAGCGGGGGGATGCCTACGAGCAGTACTTC
once	TRBJ2-7	TRBD1	TRBV18	CASSPGTGGNYEQYF	TGTGCCAGCTCACCAGGGACAGGAGGAAACTACGAGCAGTACTTC
.	TRBJ2-1	TRBD2	TRBV4-3	CASSHGTSGSSYNEQFF	TGCGCCAGCAGCCATGGGACTAGCGGAAGCTCCTACAATGAGCAGTTCTTC